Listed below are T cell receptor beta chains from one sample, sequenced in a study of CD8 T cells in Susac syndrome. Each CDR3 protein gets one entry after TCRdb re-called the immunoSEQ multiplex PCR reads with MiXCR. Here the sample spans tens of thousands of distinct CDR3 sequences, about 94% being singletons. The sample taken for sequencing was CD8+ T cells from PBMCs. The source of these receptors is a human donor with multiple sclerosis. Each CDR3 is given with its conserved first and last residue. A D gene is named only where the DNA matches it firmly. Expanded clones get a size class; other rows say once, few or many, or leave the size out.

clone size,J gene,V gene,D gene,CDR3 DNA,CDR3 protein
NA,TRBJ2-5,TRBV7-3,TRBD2,TGTGCCAGCAGCCTGACTAGCGGGAACCAAGAGACCCAGTACTTC,CASSLTSGNQETQYF
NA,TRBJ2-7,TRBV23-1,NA,TGCGCCAGCAGACATACCTACGAGCAGTACTTC,CASRHTYEQYF
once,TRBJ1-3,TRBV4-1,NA,TGCGCCAGCAGCCTCGGATGGCCACCTGGAAACACCATATATTTT,CASSLGWPPGNTIYF
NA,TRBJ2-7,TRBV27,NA,TGTGCCAGCAGTCCTTTCCCAGGGGTGTCCTACGAGCAGTACTTC,CASSPFPGVSYEQYF
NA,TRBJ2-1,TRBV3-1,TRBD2,TGTGCCAGCAGGCCGGTAGCGGGAGCTAGGAATGAGCAGTTCTTC,CASRPVAGARNEQFF
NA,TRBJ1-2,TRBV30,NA,TGTGCCTGGAGCCTTGTGGGGGACCCGGGCTACACCTTC,CAWSLVGDPGYTF
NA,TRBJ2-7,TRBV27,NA,TGTGCCAGCAGTTTCTTCGGGGGCTACGAGCAGTACTTC,CASSFFGGYEQYF
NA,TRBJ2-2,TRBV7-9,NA,TGTGCCAGCAGCCCGGACACCACGGGGACCGGGGAGCTGTTTTTT,CASSPDTTGTGELFF
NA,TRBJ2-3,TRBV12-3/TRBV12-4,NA,TGTGCCAGCAGTTTCATCATCCGGGTCGACCGTCCTGATACAGATACGCAGTATTTT,CASSFIIRVDRPDTDTQYF
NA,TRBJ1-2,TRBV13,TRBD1,TGTGCCAGCAGCTTACGGGACAGGGGTTTTTCTGGCTACACCTTC,CASSLRDRGFSGYTF
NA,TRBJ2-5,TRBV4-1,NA,TGCGCCAGCAGCCAAGGGACAGTCCAAGAGACCCAGTACTTC,CASSQGTVQETQYF
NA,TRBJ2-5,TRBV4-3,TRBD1,TGCGCCAGCAGCCAGGACCGACAGGGTGGTAAGACCCAGTACTTC,CASSQDRQGGKTQYF
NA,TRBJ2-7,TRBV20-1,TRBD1,TGCAGTGCCCTAGACCAGGGGGCCGGCTCCTACGAGCAGTACTTC,CSALDQGAGSYEQYF
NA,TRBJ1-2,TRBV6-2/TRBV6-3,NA,TGTGCCAGCAGTTACAACGGACATGGCTATGGCTACACCTTC,CASSYNGHGYGYTF
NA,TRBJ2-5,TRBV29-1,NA,TGCAGCGTTGATGTGGAGTCCGAGACCCAGTACTTC,CSVDVESETQYF
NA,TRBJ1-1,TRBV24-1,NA,TGTGCCACCAGAGCAGGGTTGAACACTGAAGCTTTCTTT,CATRAGLNTEAFF
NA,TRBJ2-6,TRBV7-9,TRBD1,TGTGCCAGCAGCCAGTGGACAGGGCTTGCCTCTGGGGCCAACGTCCTGACTTTC,CASSQWTGLASGANVLTF
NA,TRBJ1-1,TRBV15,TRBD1,TGTGCCACCAGCAGAGATCGGGACAGGGGAGATACTGAAGCTTTCTTT,CATSRDRDRGDTEAFF
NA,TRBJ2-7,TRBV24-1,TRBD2,TGTGCCACCAGTGATGGCGGGAGGGCCTACGAGCAGTACTTC,CATSDGGRAYEQYF
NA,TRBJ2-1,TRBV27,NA,TGTGCCAGCAGTTCTGGGATATACAATGAGCAGTTCTTC,CASSSGIYNEQFF
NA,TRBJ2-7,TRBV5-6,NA,TGTGCCAGCGGATCCAGGGGCGAGCAGTACTTC,CASGSRGEQYF